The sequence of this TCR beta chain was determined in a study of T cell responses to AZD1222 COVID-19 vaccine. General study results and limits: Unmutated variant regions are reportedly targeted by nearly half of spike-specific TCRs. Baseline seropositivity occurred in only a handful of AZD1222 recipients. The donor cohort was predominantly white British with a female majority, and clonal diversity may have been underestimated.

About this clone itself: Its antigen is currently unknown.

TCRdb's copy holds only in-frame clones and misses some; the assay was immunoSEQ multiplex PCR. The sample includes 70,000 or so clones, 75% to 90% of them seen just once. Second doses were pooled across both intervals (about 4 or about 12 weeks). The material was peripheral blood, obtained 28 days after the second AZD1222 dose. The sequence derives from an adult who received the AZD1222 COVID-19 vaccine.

The CDR3 loop is CASKGGGTQNIQYF. The CDR3 DNA reads TGTGCCAGTAAAGGGGGCGGGACTCAAAACATTCAGTACTTC. The chain carries TRBV19 and TRBJ2-4; D is perhaps TRBD1 (7 bases). Trimming removed 7 bases at V and 5 bases at J, with 15 bases between. Germline V gene lookup returns CDR1 LNHDA and CDR2 SQIVND (reference sequence). The CDR3 is 14 amino acids.